The 25 T cell receptor beta chains in this list originate from one sample, sequenced in a study of T cells in localized non-small cell lung cancer. Profiled with immunoSEQ multiplex PCR; TCRdb holds only in-frame clones, not every one. The data hold 7,000 to 8,500 clones, with roughly three fifths observed a single time. Sequencing used lymph node tissue, obtained before any cancer treatment. Receptors originate from an older male donor with stage I squamous cell lung carcinoma.

The chain links TRBV15 to TRBJ1-1; D possibly corresponds to TRBD1 (6 bases). CDR1 and CDR2 from the germline V gene are LNHNV and YYDKDF (reference sequence). The V and J ends lost 4 bases and 5 bases respectively, with 17 bases between them. The length of the CDR3 is 15 residues. The CDR3 here is CATSTHRGGGTEAFF. DNA for the CDR3: TGTGCCACCAGCACACATCGAGGAGGGGGAACTGAAGCTTTCTTT. Full variable domain (missing parts from reference TRBV15 and TRBJ1-1): DAMVIQNPRYQVTQFGKPVTLSCSQTLNHNVMYWYQQKSSQAPKLLFHYYDKDFNNEADTPDNFQSRRPNTSFCFLDIRSPGLGDTAMYLCATSTHRGGGTEAFFGQGTRLTVV.

The chain has TRBV6-8 and TRBJ2-7; no firm D call. The CDR3 spans 13 residues. V was shortened by 2 bases and J by 4 bases, with 9 bases between the two germline ends. Germline V gives CDR1 MNHGY, CDR2 SAAAGT. CDR3 sequence (DNA): TGTGCCAGCAGTTACCTGGGGTTGTACGAGCAGTACTTC. This encodes CASSYLGLYEQYF.

The CDR3 protein is CASTKELLPSGANVLTF. DNA for the CDR3: TGTGCCAGCACTAAAGAGTTACTTCCCTCTGGGGCCAACGTCCTGACTTTC. V gene TRBV11-3 combines with J gene TRBJ2-6; no reliable D call. This CDR3 spans 17 amino acids. V shed 7 bases and J shed 0 bases, with 16 bases lying between them. CDR1 SGHNT and CDR2 YENEEA come from the germline V gene.

The chain carries TRBV19 and TRBJ2-7; 7 positions match TRBD2. The trim removed 7 bases at V and 3 bases at J, leaving 9 bases unmatched. CDR3 length equals 14 residues. The germline gives CDR1 LNHDA, CDR2 SQIVND (reference sequence). The DNA of the CDR3 is TGTGCCAGTAAGGAAGGCGGGAGTTTCTACGAGCAGTACTTC. Protein: CASKEGGSFYEQYF. The full variable domain, with the rest looked up from reference TRBV19 and TRBJ2-7, is DGGITQSPKYLFRKEGQNVTLSCEQNLNHDAMYWYRQDPGQGLRLIYYSQIVNDFQKGDIAEGYSVSREKKESFPLTVTSAQKNPTAFYLCASKEGGSFYEQYFGPGTRLTVT.

This clone has only a few counts. J is TRBJ1-3 and V is TRBV7-5. TRBV7-5 corresponds to a pseudogene. The CDR3 extends over 14 amino acids. CDR3 bases: TGTGCCAGCAGCTTACCCGGGGCTGGAAACACCATATATTTT. It is translated as CASSLPGAGNTIYF.

J is TRBJ1-1 and V is TRBV10-2, with D tentatively TRBD1 (6 bases). CDR1 is WSHSY and CDR2 is SAAADI in the germline V gene. V dropped 11 bases and J dropped 3 bases, with 19 bases sitting between them. This CDR3 has 14 residues. The CDR3 sequence is CALVRGASDTEAFF. The CDR3 nucleotides are TGCGCCTTGGTTCGGGGGGCAAGTGACACTGAAGCTTTCTTT.

Only a few counts were recorded for this clone. This chain uses TRBV6-8 with TRBJ2-1; 7 bases align to TRBD1. V dropped 5 bases and J dropped 0; count of bases not matched to a gene: 7. CDR3 length: 16 amino acids. Germline CDR1 MNHGY, CDR2 SAAAGT. The CDR3 region is CASSALQGFSYNEQFF. In nucleotides, the CDR3 is TGTGCCAGCAGTGCCTTACAGGGGTTCTCCTACAATGAGCAGTTCTTC.

The J gene is TRBJ2-2, the V gene TRBV19; D not certain. Germline V gene data show CDR1 as LNHDA and CDR2 as SQIVND (reference sequence). The CDR3 runs to 14 residues. V was trimmed by 6 bases and J by 4 bases, leaving 12 bases between them. CDR3 loop: CASSLPLVTGELFF. The CDR3 DNA is TGTGCCAGTAGCCTCCCGCTGGTCACCGGGGAGCTGTTTTTT.

The chain uses TRBV5-1 and TRBJ1-1; 9 nucleotides agree with TRBD1. Unmatched junction bases numbered 8, after V lost 4 bases and J lost 4 bases. This CDR3 has 15 residues. The V gene's germline CDR1 is SGHRS and CDR2 YFSETQ. The CDR3 DNA is TGCGCCAGCAGCCAAGTACGGACAGGGGTCACTGAAGCTTTCTTT. This gives the protein CASSQVRTGVTEAFF.

The V and J genes are TRBV10-1 and TRBJ2-7; D remains ambiguous. Per germline, CDR1 WNHNN and CDR2 SYGVQD (reference sequence). With 0 bases removed from V and 3 bases from J, the gap between germline ends came to 6 bases. CDR3 size: 13 residues. CDR3 nucleotides: TGCGCCAGCAGTGAGTCACGAGGCTACGAGCAGTACTTC. This translates into CASSESRGYEQYF.

This clone was seen more than once but under ten times. The chain employs TRBV4-1 and TRBJ2-7, with TRBD2 matching over 10 bases. CDR3 length equals 14 residues. Per the germline V gene, CDR1 is MGHRA and CDR2 is YSYEKL. J lost 3 bases, V lost 6 bases, and 5 bases had no gene match. The CDR3 DNA follows: TGCGCCAGCAGTGTGGGGACTAGCGTCTACGAGCAGTACTTC. Residues: CASSVGTSVYEQYF.

The sample holds one count of this clone. V and J are TRBV29-1 and TRBJ2-7, with 9 bases fitting TRBD1. Germline CDR1 SQVTM, CDR2 ANQGSEA. The junction had 5 bases not matched to a gene; V was cut back by 4 bases and J by 4 bases. This CDR3 contains 13 residues. The CDR3 DNA sequence: TGCAGCGTTGCACAGGGGGCTGCGTACGAGCAGTACTTC. Encoded protein: CSVAQGAAYEQYF.

A single count supports this clone. The V gene is TRBV10-1, the J gene TRBJ2-7; 10 positions match TRBD2. CDR3 length: 15 amino acids. Germline CDR1 is WNHNN and CDR2 is SYGVQD (reference sequence). The junction had 5 bases not matched to a gene; V was cut back by 4 bases and J by 2 bases. CDR3 DNA sequence: TGCGCCAGCAGTGTTCGACTAGCGGGTCCCTACGAGCAGTACTTC. It codes for CASSVRLAGPYEQYF.

The rearrangement uses TRBV28 and TRBJ1-4; D unresolved. V lost 5 bases and J 9 bases, leaving 13 bases between the germline ends. This CDR3 region has 13 residues. Germline assignment: CDR1 MDHEN and CDR2 SYDVKM. This chain's CDR3 is CASSPPSVQKLFF. CDR3 in DNA: TGTGCCAGCAGTCCGCCATCAGTCCAAAAACTGTTTTTT.

The genes are TRBV14 and TRBJ2-3; TRBD1 or TRBD2 may be the D gene (5 bases each). Trimming stripped 1 base from V and 0 bases from J, with 8 bases between. Germline CDR1 reads SGHDN; CDR2 reads FVKESK. The CDR3 totals 15 residues. CDR3 protein: CASSQGGTSTDTQYF. CDR3 in DNA: TGTGCCAGCAGCCAAGGAGGGACGAGCACAGATACGCAGTATTTT. Looking up the rest from reference TRBV14 and TRBJ2-3 gives the full variable domain: EAGVTQFPSHSVIEKGQTVTLRCDPISGHDNLYWYRRVMGKEIKFLLHFVKESKQDESGMPNNRFLAERTGGTYSTLKVQPAELEDSGVYFCASSQGGTSTDTQYFGPGTRLTVL.

Concerning this clone itself: A base in the sequence is ambiguous or unread; the matching residue is shown as X. The J gene is TRBJ2-1, the V gene TRBV9; D remains ambiguous. CDR1 and CDR2 from the germline V gene are SGDLS and YYNGEE. The CDR3 spans 15 residues. V was cut by 2 bases and J by 5 bases, with 14 bases left in between. CDR3 DNA: TGTGCCAGCAGCGTCGGCGRGGGGTCTAACAATGAGCAGTTCTTC. Translated, it gives CASSVGXGSNNEQFF.

The chain uses TRBV28 and TRBJ1-2; possibly TRBD1 for D (5 bases). Per germline, CDR1 MDHEN and CDR2 SYDVKM. The CDR3 sequence is 16 residues long. V lost 7 bases and J 2 bases, leaving 20 bases between the germline ends. The CDR3 DNA follows: TGTGCCAGCATTGGGGACGGACCCCATCCGAACTATGGCTACACCTTC. Its translation: CASIGDGPHPNYGYTF.

V gene TRBV10-2 combines with J gene TRBJ2-7; 11 bases match TRBD2. Germline V gives CDR1 WSHSY, CDR2 SAAADI. CDR3 length: 15 residues. With V trimmed by 6 bases and J by 2 bases, 6 bases remained unmatched. CDR3 residues: CASSRTSGPPYEQYF. DNA for the CDR3: TGCGCCAGCAGCCGGACTAGCGGGCCCCCCTACGAGCAGTACTTC.

The chain carries TRBV7-7 and TRBJ1-3; D ambiguous. This CDR3 region has 14 residues. Germline V CDR1 and CDR2: SSHAT, FNYEAQ (reference sequence). The germline V and J ends were trimmed by 4 bases and 7 bases, with 14 bases remaining between them. The CDR3 DNA is TGTGCCAGCAGCTCTGGGTCTCTGGTCAACACCATATATTTT. Translating gives CASSSGSLVNTIYF.

The genes are TRBV14 and TRBJ1-1, with a tentative D call TRBD1 (5 bases). Germline CDR1 and CDR2: SGHDN and FVKESK. The CDR3 spans 17 residues. Between the trimmed V and J ends, which lost 2 bases and 3 bases, there was a span of 19 bases. The CDR3 is CASSQYQGKSLDTEAFF. The DNA of the CDR3 is TGTGCCAGCAGCCAATACCAGGGCAAAAGTTTGGACACTGAAGCTTTCTTT.

V usage is TRBV28 and J usage is TRBJ2-7; the D gene could be TRBD1 or TRBD2 (5 bases each). CDR3 length: 14 residues. Germline V gives CDR1 MDHEN, CDR2 SYDVKM. The germline V and J ends were trimmed by 6 bases and 3 bases, with 15 bases remaining between them. CDR3 residues: CASRDTGGSYEQYF. The CDR3 region has the DNA TGTGCCAGCAGGGACACAGGTGGGAGCTACGAGCAGTACTTC.

This clone has a handful of counts. This chain joins TRBV9 and TRBJ2-5, with D perhaps given as TRBD1 or TRBD2 (7 bases each). The CDR3 is 14 residues long. V lost 4 bases, J lost 10 bases, and 20 bases lay in between. The V gene's germline CDR1 is SGDLS and CDR2 YYNGEE. CDR3 sequence (DNA): TGTGCCAGCAGCATCGGGACAGCGGGATGGGACCAGTACTTC. Protein product: CASSIGTAGWDQYF.

This clone was seen a few times. V and J are TRBV5-1 and TRBJ2-1, with a possible D match to TRBD2 (6 bases). Germline V gene sequence: CDR1 SGHRS, CDR2 YFSETQ. The V end was cut by 2 bases, the J end by 7 bases, with 19 bases between. The CDR3 contains 16 residues. The CDR3 spells CASSFQTGASQNEQFF. In DNA, the CDR3 is TGCGCCAGCAGCTTCCAAACGGGAGCCTCTCAGAATGAGCAGTTCTTC.

This rearrangement joins TRBV14 to TRBJ2-5, with 8 positions matching TRBD2. The germline V gene has CDR1 SGHDN and CDR2 FVKESK. J was trimmed by 6 bases and V by 5 bases; bases with no gene match: 5. The CDR3 totals 13 residues. The CDR3 DNA reads as TGTGCCAGCAGCATTAGCGGGATGAAGACCCAGTACTTC. It specifies CASSISGMKTQYF.

The V and J genes are TRBV18 and TRBJ2-2, with 9 bases aligning to TRBD1. V was pared by 6 bases and J by 4 bases, with 6 bases of the junction left unmatched. Germline CDR1 and CDR2: KGHSH and LQKENI. CDR3 size: 15 residues. CDR3 sequence reads: CASSQNRGRTGELFF. CDR3 sequence (DNA): TGTGCCAGCTCCCAAAACAGGGGGCGCACCGGGGAGCTGTTTTTT.